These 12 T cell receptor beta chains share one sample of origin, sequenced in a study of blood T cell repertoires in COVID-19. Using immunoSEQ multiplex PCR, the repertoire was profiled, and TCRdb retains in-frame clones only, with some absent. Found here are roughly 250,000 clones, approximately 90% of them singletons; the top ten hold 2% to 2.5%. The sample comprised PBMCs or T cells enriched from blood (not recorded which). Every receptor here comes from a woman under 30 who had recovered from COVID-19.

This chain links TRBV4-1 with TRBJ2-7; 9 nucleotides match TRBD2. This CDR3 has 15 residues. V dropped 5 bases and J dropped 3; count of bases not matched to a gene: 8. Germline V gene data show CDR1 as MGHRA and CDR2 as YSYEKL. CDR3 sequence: CASSSTSSGVYEQYF. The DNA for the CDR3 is TGCGCCAGCAGCTCCACCTCTAGCGGGGTCTACGAGCAGTACTTC.

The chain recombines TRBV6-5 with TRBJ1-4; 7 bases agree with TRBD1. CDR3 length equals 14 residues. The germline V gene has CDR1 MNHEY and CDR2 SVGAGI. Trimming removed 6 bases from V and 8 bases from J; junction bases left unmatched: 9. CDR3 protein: CASRRGTQGEKLFF. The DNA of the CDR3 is TGTGCCAGCAGGAGGGGAACACAGGGGGAAAAACTGTTTTTT.

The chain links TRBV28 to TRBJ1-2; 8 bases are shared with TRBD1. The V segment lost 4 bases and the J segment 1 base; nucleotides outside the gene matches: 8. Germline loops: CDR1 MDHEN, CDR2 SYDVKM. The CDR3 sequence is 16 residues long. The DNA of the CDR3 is TGTGCCAGCAGTTCCGGACAGGGTTTCGGTAACTATGGCTACACCTTC. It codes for CASSSGQGFGNYGYTF.

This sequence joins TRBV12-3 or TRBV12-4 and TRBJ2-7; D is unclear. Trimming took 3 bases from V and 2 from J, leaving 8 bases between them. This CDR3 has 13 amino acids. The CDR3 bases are TGTGCCAGCAGTTTTGGGCACGCCTACGAGCAGTACTTC. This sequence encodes CASSFGHAYEQYF.

CDR3 in amino acids: CASSVAASDSNYGYTF. The CDR3 DNA reads as TGTGCCAGCAGCGTAGCGGCTAGTGACTCGAACTATGGCTACACCTTC. The chain joins TRBV9 to TRBJ1-2, with D hard to call. The V gene's germline CDR1 is SGDLS and CDR2 YYNGEE. The CDR3 totals 16 residues. V was clipped by 0 bases and J by 2 bases, with 14 bases between them. Together with reference TRBV9 and TRBJ1-2, the CDR3 gives the full variable domain: DSGVTQTPKHLITATGQRVTLRCSPRSGDLSVYWYQQSLDQGLQFLIQYYNGEERAKGNILERFSAQQFPDLHSELNLSSLELGDSALYFCASSVAASDSNYGYTFGSGTRLTVV.

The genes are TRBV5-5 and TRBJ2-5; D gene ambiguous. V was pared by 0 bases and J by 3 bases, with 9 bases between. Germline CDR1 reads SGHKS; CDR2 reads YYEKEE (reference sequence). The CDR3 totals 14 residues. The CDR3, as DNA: TGTGCCAGCAGCTTGGCGCCTCAGAAAGAGACCCAGTACTTC. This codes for CASSLAPQKETQYF.

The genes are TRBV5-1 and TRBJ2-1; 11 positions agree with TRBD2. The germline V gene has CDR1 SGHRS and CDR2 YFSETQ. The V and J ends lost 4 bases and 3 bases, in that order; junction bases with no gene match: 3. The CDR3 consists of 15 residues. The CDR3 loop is CASSPGTSGYNEQFF. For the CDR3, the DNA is TGCGCCAGCAGCCCCGGGACTAGCGGCTACAATGAGCAGTTCTTC.

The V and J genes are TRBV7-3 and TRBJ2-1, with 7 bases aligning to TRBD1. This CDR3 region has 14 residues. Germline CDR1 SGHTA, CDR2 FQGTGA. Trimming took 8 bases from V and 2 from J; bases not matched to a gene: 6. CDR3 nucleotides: TGTGCCAGCGGGTACAGGGGACCCTACAATGAGCAGTTCTTC. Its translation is CASGYRGPYNEQFF.

CDR3 nucleotides: TGCGCCAGCAGCCAAGATCTTGGGTCAGGGTACGAGCAGTACTTC. Its translation: CASSQDLGSGYEQYF. The chain uses TRBV4-1 and TRBJ2-7; weak D call: TRBD1 (5 bases). CDR1 is MGHRA and CDR2 is YSYEKL in the germline V gene. The CDR3 contains 15 residues. Trimming stripped 0 bases from V and 4 bases from J, with 13 bases between.

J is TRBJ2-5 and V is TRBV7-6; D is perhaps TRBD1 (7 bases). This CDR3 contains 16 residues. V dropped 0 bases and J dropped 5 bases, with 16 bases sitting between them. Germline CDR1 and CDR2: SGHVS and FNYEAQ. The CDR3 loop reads CASSLALGAGGETQYF. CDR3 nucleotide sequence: TGTGCCAGCAGCTTAGCGCTTGGGGCAGGGGGGGAGACCCAGTACTTC.

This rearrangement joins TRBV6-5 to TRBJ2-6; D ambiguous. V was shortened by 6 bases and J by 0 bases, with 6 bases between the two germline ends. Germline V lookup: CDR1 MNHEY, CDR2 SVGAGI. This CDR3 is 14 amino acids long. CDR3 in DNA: TGTGCCAGCAGGGCCGTCTCTGGGGCCAACGTCCTGACTTTC. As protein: CASRAVSGANVLTF.

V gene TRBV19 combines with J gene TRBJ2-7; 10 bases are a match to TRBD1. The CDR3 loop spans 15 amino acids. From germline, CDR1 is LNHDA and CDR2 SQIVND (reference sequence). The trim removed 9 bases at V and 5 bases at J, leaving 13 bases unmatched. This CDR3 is CASKTTGGALHEQYF. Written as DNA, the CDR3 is TGTGCCAGCAAGACGACAGGGGGCGCACTCCACGAGCAGTACTTC.